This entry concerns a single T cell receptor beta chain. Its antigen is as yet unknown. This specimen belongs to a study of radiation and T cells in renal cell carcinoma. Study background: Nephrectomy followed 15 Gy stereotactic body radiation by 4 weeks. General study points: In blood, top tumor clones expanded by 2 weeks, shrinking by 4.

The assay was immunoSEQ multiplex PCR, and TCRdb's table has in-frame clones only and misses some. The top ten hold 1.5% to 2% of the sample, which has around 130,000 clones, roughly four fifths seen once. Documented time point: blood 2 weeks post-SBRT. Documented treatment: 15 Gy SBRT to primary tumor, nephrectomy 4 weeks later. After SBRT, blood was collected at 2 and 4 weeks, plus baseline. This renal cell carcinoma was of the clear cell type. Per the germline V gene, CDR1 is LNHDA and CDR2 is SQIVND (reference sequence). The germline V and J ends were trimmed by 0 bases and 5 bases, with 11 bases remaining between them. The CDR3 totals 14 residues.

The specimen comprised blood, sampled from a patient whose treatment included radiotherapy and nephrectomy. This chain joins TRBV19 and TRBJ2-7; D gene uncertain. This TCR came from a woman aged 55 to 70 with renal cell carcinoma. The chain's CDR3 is CASSIETPSDEQYF. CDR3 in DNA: TGTGCCAGTAGTATAGAAACACCCTCGGACGAGCAGTACTTC. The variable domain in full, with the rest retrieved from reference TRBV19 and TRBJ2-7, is DGGITQSPKYLFRKEGQNVTLSCEQNLNHDAMYWYRQDPGQGLRLIYYSQIVNDFQKGDIAEGYSVSREKKESFPLTVTSAQKNPTAFYLCASSIETPSDEQYFGPGTRLTVT.